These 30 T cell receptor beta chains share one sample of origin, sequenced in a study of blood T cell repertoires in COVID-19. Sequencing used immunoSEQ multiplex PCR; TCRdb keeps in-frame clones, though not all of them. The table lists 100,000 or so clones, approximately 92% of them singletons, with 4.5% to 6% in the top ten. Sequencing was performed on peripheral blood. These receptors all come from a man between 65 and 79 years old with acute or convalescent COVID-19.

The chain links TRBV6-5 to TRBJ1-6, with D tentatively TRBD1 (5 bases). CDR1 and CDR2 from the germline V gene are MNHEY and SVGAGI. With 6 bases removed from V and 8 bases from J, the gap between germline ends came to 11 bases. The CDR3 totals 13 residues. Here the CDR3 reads CASRPDSYSPLHF. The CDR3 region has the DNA TGTGCCAGCAGACCCGACAGCTATTCACCCCTCCACTTT.

In nucleotides, the CDR3 is TGCGCCAGCAGCTTGGCGCCAGGGGCAGGCACCGGGGAGCTGTTTTTT. This encodes CASSLAPGAGTGELFF. This rearrangement joins TRBV5-1 to TRBJ2-2; perhaps TRBD1 as D (6 bases). CDR1 and CDR2 from the germline V gene are SGHRS and YFSETQ. V shed 0 bases and J shed 4 bases, with 13 bases lying between them. The CDR3 is 16 amino acids.

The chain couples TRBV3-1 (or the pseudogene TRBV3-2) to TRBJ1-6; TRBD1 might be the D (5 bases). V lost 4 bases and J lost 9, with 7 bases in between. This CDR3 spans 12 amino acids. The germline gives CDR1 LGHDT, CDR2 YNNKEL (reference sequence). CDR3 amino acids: CASSLGVSPLHF. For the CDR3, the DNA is TGTGCCAGCAGCCTAGGGGTTTCACCCCTCCACTTT.

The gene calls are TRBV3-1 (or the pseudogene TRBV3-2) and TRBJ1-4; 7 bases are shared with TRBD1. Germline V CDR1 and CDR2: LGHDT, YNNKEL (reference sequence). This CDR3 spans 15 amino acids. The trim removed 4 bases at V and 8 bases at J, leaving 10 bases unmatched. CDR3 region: CASSPPDQGGEKLFF. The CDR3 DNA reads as TGTGCCAGCAGCCCACCGGATCAGGGGGGCGAAAAACTGTTTTTT.

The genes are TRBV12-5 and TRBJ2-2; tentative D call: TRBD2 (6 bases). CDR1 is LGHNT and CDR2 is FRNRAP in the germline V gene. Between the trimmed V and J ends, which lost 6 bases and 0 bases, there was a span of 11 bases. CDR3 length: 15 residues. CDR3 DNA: TGTGCTAGTGGCCCAGGGACTCCGAACACCGGGGAGCTGTTTTTT. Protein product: CASGPGTPNTGELFF. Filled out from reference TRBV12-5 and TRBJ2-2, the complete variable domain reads DARVTQTPRHKVTEMGQEVTMRCQPILGHNTVFWYRQTMMQGLELLAYFRNRAPLDDSGMPKDRFSAEMPDATLATLKIQPSEPRDSAVYFCASGPGTPNTGELFFGEGSRLTVL.

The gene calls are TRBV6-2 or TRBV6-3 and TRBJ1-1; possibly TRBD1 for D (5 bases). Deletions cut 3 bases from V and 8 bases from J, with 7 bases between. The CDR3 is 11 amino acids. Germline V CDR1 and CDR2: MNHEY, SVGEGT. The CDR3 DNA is TGTGCCAGCAGTTATGGGGGGGAAGCTTTCTTT. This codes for CASSYGGEAFF.

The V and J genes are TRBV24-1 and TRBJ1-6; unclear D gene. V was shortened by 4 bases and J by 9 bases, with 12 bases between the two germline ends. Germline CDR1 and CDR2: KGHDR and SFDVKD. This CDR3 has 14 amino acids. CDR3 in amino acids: CATSEGSLGSPLHF. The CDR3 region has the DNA TGTGCCACCAGTGAGGGCAGCCTTGGTTCACCCCTCCACTTT.

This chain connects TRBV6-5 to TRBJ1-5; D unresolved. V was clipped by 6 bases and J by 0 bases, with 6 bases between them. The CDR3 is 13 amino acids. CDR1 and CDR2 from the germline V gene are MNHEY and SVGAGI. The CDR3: CASRIYSNQPQHF. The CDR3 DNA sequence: TGTGCCAGCAGAATATATAGCAATCAGCCCCAGCATTTT.

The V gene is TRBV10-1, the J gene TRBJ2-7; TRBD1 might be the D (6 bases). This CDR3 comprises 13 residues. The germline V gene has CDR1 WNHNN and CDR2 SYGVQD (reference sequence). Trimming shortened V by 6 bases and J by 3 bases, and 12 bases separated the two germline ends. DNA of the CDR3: TGCGCCAGCAGCCGACAACAGGGCTACGAGCAGTACTTC. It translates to CASSRQQGYEQYF.

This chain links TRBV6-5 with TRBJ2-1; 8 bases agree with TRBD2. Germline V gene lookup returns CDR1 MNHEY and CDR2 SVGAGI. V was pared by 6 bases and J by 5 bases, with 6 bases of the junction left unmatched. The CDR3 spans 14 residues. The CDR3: CASRRLAPNNEQFF. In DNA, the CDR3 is TGTGCCAGCAGGCGACTAGCGCCTAACAATGAGCAGTTCTTC.

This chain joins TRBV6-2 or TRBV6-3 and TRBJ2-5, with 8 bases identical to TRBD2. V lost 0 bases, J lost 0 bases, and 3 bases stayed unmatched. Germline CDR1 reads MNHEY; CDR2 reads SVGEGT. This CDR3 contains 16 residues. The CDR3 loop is CASSYSRLANQETQYF. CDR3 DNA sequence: TGTGCCAGCAGTTACTCGAGACTAGCGAACCAAGAGACCCAGTACTTC.

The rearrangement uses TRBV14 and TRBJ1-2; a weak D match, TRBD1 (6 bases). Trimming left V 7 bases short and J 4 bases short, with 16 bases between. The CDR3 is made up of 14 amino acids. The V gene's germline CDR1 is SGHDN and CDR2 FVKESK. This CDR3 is CASKPYGTPYGYTF. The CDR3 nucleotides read TGTGCCAGCAAACCCTACGGGACACCCTATGGCTACACCTTC.

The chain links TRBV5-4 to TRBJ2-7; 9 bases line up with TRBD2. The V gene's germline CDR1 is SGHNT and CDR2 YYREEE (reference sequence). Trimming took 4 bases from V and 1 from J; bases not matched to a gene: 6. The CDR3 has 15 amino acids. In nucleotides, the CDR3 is TGTGCCAGCAGCCCCTTAGCGGGGGAGTCCTACGAGCAGTACTTC. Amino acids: CASSPLAGESYEQYF.

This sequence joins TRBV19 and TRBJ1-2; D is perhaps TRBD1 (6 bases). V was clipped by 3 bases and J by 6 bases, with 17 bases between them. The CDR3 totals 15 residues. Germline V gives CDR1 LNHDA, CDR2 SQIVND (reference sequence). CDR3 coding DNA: TGTGCCAGTAGTATGGGATTTTGGACAGATCATGGCTACACCTTC. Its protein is CASSMGFWTDHGYTF.

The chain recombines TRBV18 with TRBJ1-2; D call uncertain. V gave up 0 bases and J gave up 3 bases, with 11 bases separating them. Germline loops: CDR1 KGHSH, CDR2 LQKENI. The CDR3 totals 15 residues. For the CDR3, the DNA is TGTGCCAGCTCACCACCCCAGACACCCTACTATGGCTACACCTTC. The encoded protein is CASSPPQTPYYGYTF.

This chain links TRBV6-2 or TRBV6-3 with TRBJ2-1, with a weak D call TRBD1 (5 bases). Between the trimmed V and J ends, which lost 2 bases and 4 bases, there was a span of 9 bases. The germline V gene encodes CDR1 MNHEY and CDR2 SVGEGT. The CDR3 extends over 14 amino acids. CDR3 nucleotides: TGTGCCAGCAGTTACGGGGCAGTATACAATGAGCAGTTCTTC. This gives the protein CASSYGAVYNEQFF.

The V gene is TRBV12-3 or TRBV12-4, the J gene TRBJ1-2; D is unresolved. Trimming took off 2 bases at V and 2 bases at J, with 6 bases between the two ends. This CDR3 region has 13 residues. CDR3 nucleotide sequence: TGTGCCAGCAGTTTACAACAGAACTATGGCTACACCTTC. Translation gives CASSLQQNYGYTF.

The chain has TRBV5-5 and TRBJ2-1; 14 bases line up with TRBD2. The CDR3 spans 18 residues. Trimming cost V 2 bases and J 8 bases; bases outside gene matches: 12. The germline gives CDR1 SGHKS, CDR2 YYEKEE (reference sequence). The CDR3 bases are TGTGCCAGCAGCTTACCGGAGAGGAGGACTAGCGGGAGGTATGAGCAGTTCTTC. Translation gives CASSLPERRTSGRYEQFF.

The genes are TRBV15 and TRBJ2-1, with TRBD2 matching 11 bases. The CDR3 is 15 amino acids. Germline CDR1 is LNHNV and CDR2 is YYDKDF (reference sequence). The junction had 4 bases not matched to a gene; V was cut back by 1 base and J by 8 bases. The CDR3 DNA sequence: TGTGCCACCAGCAGAGTAGCGGGAGGGCCTGATGAGCAGTTCTTC. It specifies CATSRVAGGPDEQFF.

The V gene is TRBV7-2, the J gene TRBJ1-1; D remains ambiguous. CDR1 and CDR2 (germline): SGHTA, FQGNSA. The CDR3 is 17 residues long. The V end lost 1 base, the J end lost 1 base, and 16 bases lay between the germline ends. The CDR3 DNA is TGTGCCAGCAGCTTAGAGAGGGTTGGTTTGAGGAACACTGAAGCTTTCTTT. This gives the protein CASSLERVGLRNTEAFF. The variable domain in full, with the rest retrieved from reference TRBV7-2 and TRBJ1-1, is GAGVSQSPSNKVTEKGKDVELRCDPISGHTALYWYRQSLGQGLEFLIYFQGNSAPDKSGLPSDRFSAERTGGSVSTLTIQRTQQEDSAVYLCASSLERVGLRNTEAFFGQGTRLTVV.

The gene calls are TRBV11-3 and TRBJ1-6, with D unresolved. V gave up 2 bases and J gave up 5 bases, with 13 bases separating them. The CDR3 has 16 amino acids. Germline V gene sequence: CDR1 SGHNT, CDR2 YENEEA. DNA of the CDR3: TGTGCCAGCAGCTTAAAGAGGGTCGACGATAATTCACCCCTCCACTTT. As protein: CASSLKRVDDNSPLHF.

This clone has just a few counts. This CDR3 reads CSVELYNEQFF. CDR3 coding DNA: TGCAGCGTGGAGCTTTACAATGAGCAGTTCTTC. J is TRBJ2-1 and V is TRBV29-1, with D unresolved. The CDR3 has 11 residues. Between the trimmed V and J ends, which lost 6 bases and 4 bases, there was a span of 7 bases. Germline V gene sequence: CDR1 SQVTM, CDR2 ANQGSEA.

The CDR3 region has the DNA TGTGCCAGCAGCGGGACAGGGGGCGGCATTCAGTACTTC. Amino acids: CASSGTGGGIQYF. J is TRBJ2-4 and V is TRBV6-2 or TRBV6-3, with TRBD1 matching over 12 bases. Germline trimming cut 6 bases from V and 9 bases from J; bases unmatched to any gene: 3. Germline CDR1 and CDR2: MNHEY and SVGEGT. The length of the CDR3 is 13 residues.

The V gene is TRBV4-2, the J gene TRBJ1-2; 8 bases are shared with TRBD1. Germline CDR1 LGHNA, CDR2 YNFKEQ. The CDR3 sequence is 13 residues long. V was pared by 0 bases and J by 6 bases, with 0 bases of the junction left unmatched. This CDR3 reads CASSQDRGHGYTF. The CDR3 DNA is TGTGCCAGCAGCCAAGACAGGGGGCATGGCTACACCTTC.

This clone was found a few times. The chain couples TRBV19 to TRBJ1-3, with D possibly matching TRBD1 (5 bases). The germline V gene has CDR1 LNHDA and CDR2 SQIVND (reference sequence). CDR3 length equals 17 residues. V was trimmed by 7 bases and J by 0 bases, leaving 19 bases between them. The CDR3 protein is CASNSPRGGRSGNTIYF. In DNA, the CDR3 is TGTGCCAGTAATTCCCCCCGGGGGGGTCGCTCTGGAAACACCATATATTTT.

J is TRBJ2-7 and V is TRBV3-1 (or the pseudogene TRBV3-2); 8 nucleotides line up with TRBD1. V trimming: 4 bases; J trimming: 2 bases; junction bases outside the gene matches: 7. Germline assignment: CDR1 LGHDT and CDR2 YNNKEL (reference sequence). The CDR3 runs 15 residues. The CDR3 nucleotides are TGTGCCAGCAGCCGAGGCGACAGGGGAGCCTACGAGCAGTACTTC. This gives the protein CASSRGDRGAYEQYF.

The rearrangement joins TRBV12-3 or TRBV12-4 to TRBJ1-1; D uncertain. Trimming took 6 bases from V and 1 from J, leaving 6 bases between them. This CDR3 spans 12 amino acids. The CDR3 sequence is CASRYRNTEAFF. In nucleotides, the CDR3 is TGTGCCAGCAGGTACAGGAACACTGAAGCTTTCTTT.

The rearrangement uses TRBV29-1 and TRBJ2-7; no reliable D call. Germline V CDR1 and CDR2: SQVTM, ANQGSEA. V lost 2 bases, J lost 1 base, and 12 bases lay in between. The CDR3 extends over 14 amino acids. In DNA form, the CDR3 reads TGCAGCGTTGAAAAGTCAGGTCGTTCCTACGAGCAGTACTTC. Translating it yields CSVEKSGRSYEQYF.

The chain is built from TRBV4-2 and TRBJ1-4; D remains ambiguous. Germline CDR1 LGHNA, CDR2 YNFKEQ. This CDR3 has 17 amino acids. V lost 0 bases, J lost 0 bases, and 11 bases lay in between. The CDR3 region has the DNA TGTGCCAGCAGCCAAGATGAGGCAGCAGCAACTAATGAAAAACTGTTTTTT. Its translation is CASSQDEAAATNEKLFF.

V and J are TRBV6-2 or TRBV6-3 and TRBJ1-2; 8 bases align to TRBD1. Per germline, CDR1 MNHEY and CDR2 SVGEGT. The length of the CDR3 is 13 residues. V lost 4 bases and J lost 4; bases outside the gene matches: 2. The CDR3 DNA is TGTGCCAGCAGTTCCAGGGGGCCCTATGGCTACACCTTC. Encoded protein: CASSSRGPYGYTF.